The entry that follows covers one T cell receptor beta chain sequence. Its specificity is unknown. These data belong to a study of graft-versus-host responses after intestinal transplantation. Study at large: Every recipient had anti-thymocyte globulin induction and two to four years of tacrolimus plus steroids.

Overall study findings and caveats: The recipient marrow held GvH clones, and some of them showed up first in ileum or blood. Early post-transplant declines in HvG were associated with peak levels of circulating GvH clones.

This table comes from immunoSEQ multiplex PCR, and its TCRdb copy is limited to in-frame clones, with some not included. The sample lists 4,500 to 5,000 clones, 72% occurring once. The CDR3 sequence is 17 residues long. Per germline, CDR1 SGHAT and CDR2 FQNNGV. V shed 5 bases, J shed 0 bases, and the junction held 6 bases outside the gene matches. The source is a human patient who received an intestinal transplant, so some T cells may come from the graft donor. The rearrangement joins TRBV11-2 to TRBJ1-6; 8 nucleotides align to TRBD1. The input for sequencing was PBMCs, taken roughly 540 days after intestinal transplant. Here the CDR3 DNA reads TGTGCCAGCAGCGTCAACACAGGGGGCTCCTATAATTCACCCCTCCACTTT. Translated, it gives CASSVNTGGSYNSPLHF.